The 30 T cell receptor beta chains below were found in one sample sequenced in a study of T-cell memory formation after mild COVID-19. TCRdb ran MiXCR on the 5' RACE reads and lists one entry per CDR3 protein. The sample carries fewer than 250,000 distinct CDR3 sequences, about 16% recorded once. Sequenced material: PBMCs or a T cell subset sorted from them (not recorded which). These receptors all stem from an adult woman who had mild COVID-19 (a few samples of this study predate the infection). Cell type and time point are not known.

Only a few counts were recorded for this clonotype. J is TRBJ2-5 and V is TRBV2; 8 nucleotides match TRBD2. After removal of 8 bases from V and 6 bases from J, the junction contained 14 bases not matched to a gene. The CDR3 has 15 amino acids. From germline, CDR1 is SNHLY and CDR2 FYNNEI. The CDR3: CASEKDAGGHKTQYF. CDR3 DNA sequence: TGTGCCAGCGAAAAAGACGCGGGGGGCCACAAGACCCAGTACTTC.

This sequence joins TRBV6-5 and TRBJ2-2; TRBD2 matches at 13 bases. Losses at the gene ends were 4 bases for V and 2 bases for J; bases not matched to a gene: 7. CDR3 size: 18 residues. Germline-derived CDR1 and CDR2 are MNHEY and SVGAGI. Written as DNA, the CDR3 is TGTGCCAGCAGTTGGTTCGGACTAGCGGGGGCAAACACCGGGGAGCTGTTTTTT. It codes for CASSWFGLAGANTGELFF.

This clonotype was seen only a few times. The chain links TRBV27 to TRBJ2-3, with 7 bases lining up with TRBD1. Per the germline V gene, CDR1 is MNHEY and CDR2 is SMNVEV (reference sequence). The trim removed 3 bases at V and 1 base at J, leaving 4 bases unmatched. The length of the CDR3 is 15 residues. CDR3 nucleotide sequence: TGTGCCAGCAGTTTGGTAGGGACAGGCACAGATACGCAGTATTTT. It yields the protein CASSLVGTGTDTQYF.

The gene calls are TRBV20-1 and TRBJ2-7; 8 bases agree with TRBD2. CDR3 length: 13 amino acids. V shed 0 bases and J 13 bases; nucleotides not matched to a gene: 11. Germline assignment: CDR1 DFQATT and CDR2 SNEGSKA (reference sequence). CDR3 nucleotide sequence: TGCAGTGCTAGAGACGGCTCCGGGACTAGGGCTTACTTC. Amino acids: CSARDGSGTRAYF.

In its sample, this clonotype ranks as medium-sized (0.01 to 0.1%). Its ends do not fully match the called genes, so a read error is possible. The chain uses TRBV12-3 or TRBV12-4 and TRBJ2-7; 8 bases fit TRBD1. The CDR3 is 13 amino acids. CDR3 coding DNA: TGTGCCAGCAGCTTAGGACAGGGCTACGAGCAGTACTTC. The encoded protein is CASSLGQGYEQYF.

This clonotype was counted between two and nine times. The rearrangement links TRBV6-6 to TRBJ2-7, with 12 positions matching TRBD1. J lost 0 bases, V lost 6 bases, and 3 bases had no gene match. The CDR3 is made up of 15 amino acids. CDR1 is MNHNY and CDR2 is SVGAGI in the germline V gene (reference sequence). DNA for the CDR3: TGTGCCAGCAGGTCGGGACAGGGGGCCTCCTACGAGCAGTACTTC. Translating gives CASRSGQGASYEQYF.

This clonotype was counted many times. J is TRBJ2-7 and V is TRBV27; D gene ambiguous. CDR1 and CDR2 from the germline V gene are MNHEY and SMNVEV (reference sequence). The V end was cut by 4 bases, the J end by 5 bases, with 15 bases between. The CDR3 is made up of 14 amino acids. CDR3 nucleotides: TGTGCCAGCAGTTCCAAACCAGTCGGGCACGAGCAGTACTTC. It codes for CASSSKPVGHEQYF.

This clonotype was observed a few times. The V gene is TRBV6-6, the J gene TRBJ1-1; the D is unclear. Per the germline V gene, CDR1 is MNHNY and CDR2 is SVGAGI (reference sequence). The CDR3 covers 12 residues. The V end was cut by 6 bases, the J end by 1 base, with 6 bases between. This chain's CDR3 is CASRPPNTEAFF. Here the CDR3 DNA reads TGTGCCAGCAGACCCCCGAACACTGAAGCTTTCTTT.

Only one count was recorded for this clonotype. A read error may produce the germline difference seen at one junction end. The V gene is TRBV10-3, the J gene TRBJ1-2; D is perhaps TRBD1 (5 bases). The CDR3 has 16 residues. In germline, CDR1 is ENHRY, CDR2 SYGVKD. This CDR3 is CAIMGTDGISNYGYTF. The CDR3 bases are TGTGCCATCATGGGGACCGACGGCATTTCTAACTATGGCTATACCTTC.

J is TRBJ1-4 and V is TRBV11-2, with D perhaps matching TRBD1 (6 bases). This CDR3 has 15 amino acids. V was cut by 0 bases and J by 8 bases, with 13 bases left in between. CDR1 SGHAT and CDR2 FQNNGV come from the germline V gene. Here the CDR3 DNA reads TGTGCCAGCAGCTTAGACAGGGGCTGGGGGGAAAAACTGTTTTTT. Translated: CASSLDRGWGEKLFF.

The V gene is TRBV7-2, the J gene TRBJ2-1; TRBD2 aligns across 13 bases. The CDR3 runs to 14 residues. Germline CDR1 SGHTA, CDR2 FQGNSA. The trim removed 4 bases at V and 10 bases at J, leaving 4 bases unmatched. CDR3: CASSSTSGGSEQFF. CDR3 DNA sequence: TGTGCCAGCAGCTCGACTAGCGGGGGGTCCGAGCAGTTCTTC.

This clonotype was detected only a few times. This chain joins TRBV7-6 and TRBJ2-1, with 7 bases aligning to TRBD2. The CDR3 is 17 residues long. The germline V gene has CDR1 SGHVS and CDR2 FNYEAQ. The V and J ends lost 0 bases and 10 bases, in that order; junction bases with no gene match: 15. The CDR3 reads CASSLAPSGTTNAEQFF. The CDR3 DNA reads TGTGCCAGCAGCTTAGCGCCAAGCGGGACTACTAATGCGGAGCAGTTCTTC.

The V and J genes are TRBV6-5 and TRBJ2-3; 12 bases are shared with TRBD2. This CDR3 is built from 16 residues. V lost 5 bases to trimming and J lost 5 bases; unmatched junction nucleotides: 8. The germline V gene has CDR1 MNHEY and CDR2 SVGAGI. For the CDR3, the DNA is TGTGCCAGCAGTCGTCCCCCGGGACTAGCGGGAGATACGCAGTATTTT. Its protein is CASSRPPGLAGDTQYF.

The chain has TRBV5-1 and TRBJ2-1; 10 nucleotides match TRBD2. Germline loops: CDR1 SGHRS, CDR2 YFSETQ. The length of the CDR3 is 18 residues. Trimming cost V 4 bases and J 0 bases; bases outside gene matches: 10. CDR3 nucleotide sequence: TGCGCCAGCAGCCCGGCCCGAGGACTAGCGGCCTCCTACAATGAGCAGTTCTTC. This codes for CASSPARGLAASYNEQFF. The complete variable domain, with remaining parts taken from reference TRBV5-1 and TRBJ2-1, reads KAGVTQTPRYLIKTRGQQVTLSCSPISGHRSVSWYQQTPGQGLQFLFEYFSETQRNKGNFPGRFSGRQFSNSRSEMNVSTLELGDSALYLCASSPARGLAASYNEQFFGPGTRLTVL.

The CDR3 sequence is CASSRESNQPQHF. The CDR3, as DNA: TGTGCCAGCAGTAGAGAAAGCAATCAGCCCCAGCATTTT. The chain employs TRBV6-4 and TRBJ1-5; D not certain. Trimming pared 5 bases from V and 1 base from J, leaving 6 bases between. The germline V gene encodes CDR1 MRHNA and CDR2 SNTAGT. The CDR3 spans 13 residues.

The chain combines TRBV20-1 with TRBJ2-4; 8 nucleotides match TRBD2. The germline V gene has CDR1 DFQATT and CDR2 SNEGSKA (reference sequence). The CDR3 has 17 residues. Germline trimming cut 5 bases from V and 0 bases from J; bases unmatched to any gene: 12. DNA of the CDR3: TGCAGTGCTCGCGGGGGGCCCAAGAACCTAGCCAAAAACATTCAGTACTTC. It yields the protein CSARGGPKNLAKNIQYF.

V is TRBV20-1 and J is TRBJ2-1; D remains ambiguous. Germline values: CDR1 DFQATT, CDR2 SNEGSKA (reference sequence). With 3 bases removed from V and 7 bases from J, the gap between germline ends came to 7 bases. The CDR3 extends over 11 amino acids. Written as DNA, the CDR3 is TGCAGTGCTAGGAGGCGGAATGAGCAGTTCTTC. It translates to CSARRRNEQFF.

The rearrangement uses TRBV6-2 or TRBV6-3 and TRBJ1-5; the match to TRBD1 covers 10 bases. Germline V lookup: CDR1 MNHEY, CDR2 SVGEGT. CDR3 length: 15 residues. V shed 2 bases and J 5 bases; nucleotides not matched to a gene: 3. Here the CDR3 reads CASSYRGQGDQPQHF. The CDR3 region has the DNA TGTGCCAGCAGTTACCGAGGACAGGGGGATCAGCCCCAGCATTTT.

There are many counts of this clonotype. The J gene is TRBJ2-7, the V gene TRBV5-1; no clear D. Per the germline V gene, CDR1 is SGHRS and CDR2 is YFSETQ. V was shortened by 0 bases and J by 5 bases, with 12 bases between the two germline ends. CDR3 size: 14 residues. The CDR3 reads CASSLAPTRDEQYF. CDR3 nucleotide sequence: TGCGCCAGCAGCTTGGCCCCGACACGGGACGAGCAGTACTTC.

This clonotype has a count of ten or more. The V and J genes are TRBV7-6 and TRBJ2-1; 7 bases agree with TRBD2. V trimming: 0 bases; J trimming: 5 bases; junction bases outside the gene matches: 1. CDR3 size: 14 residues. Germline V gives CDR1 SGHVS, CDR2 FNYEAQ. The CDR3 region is CASSLAGLHNEQFF. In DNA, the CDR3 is TGTGCCAGCAGCTTAGCGGGACTACACAATGAGCAGTTCTTC.

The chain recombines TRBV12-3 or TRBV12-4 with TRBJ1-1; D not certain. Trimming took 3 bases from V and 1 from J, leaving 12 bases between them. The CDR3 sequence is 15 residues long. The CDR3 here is CASSLSAGSNTEAFF. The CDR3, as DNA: TGTGCCAGCAGTTTGTCAGCGGGATCGAACACTGAAGCTTTCTTT.

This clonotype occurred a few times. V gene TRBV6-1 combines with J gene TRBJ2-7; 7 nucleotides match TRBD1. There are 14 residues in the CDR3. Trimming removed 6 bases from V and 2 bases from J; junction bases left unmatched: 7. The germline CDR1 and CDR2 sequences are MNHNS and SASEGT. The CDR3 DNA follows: TGTGCCAGCAGCCTGACAGGGATAACCTACGAGCAGTACTTC. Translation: CASSLTGITYEQYF.

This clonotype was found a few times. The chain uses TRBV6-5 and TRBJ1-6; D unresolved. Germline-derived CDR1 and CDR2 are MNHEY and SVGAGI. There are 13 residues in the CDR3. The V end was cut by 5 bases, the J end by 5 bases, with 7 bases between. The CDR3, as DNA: TGTGCCAGCAGTCGGGGTAATAATTCACCCCTCCACTTT. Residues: CASSRGNNSPLHF.

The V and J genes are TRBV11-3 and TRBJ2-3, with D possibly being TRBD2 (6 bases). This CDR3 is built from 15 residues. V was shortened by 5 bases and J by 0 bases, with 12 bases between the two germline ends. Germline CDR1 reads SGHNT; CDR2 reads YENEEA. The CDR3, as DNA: TGTGCCAGCAGCCGATTGAGCGGGAGCACAGATACGCAGTATTTT. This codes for CASSRLSGSTDTQYF.

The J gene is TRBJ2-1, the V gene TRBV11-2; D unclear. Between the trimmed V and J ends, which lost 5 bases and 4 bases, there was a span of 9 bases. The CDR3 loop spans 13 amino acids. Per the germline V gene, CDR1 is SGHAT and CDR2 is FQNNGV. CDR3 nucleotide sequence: TGTGCCAGCAGCCATGATCGGTACAATGAGCAGTTCTTC. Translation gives CASSHDRYNEQFF.

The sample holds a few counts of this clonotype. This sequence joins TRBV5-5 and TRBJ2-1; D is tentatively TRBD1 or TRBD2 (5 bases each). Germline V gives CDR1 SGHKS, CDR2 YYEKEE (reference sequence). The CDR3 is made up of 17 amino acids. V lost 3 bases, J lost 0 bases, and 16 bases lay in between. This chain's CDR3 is CASSSPTGTGSYNEQFF. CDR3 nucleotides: TGTGCCAGCAGCTCCCCCACCGGGACCGGCTCCTACAATGAGCAGTTCTTC.

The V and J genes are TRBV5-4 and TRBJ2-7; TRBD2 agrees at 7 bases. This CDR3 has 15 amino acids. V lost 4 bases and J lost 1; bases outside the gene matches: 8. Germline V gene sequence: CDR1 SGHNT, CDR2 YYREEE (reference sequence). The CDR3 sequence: CASSHFGAGSYEQYF. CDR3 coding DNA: TGTGCCAGCAGCCACTTCGGAGCGGGGTCCTACGAGCAGTACTTC. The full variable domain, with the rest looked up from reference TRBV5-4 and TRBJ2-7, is ETGVTQSPTHLIKTRGQQVTLRCSSQSGHNTVSWYQQALGQGPQFIFQYYREEENGRGNFPPRFSGLQFPNYSSELNVNALELDDSALYLCASSHFGAGSYEQYFGPGTRLTVT.

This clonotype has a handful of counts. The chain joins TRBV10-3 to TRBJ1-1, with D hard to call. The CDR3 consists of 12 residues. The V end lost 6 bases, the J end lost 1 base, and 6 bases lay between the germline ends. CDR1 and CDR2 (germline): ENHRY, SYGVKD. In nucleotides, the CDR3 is TGTGCCATCAGGGCGGGGAACACTGAAGCTTTCTTT. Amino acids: CAIRAGNTEAFF.

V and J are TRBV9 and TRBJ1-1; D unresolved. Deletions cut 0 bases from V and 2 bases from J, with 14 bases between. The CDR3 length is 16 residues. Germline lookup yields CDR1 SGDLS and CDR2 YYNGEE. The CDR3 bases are TGTGCCAGCAGCGTAGTGGGAGGAGGTGTCAACACTGAAGCTTTCTTT. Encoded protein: CASSVVGGGVNTEAFF.

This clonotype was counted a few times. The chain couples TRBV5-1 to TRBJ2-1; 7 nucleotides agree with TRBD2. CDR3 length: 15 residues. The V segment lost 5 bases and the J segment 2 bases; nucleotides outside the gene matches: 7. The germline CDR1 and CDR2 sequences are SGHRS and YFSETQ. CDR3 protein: CASSGGVNTYNEQFF. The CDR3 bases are TGCGCCAGCAGTGGGGGGGTAAACACCTACAATGAGCAGTTCTTC.